This TCR beta chain originates from a study of memory CD4+ T cells and cytomegalovirus serostatus (dated by TCRdb to about 2019). Context from the whole study: A total of around 35 healthy Belgian adults, of whom 9 were CMV seropositive and approximately 24 were CMV seronegative, were included in the cohort. CD4+ memory TCRbeta repertoires of a Belgian cohort with known cytomegalovirus serostatus were sequenced in order to replicate a published TCR-based CMV serostatus classifier. Findings and caveats that apply to the study as a whole: Among the 150 to 200 previously reported CMV-associated TCRbeta sequences, 67 showed up in the CD4+ memory repertoires, with each one found in between one and five individuals. A median bootstrapped AUC of about 0.95 with a 95% CI of 0.76-1.00 was achieved on the Belgian cohort by the original-framework classifier. CMV serostatus prediction reached a median bootstrapped AUC of about 0.94 with the original framework and 0.91 with a US-trained random forest. Only CD4+CD45RO+ memory cells were sequenced, unlike the original study, which covered naive and memory CD4+ and CD8+ populations. Results were interpreted as suggesting that the CMV-associated TCR signature is largely present in the CD4+ memory repertoire.

The CDR3 numbers 13 residues from cysteine through phenylalanine. The only DNA kept is the CDR3, 39 bases in frame from the first base. CDR1 and CDR2 (ENHRY, SYGVKD) derive from the germline V gene. The germline V and J ends show losses of 6 bases and 3 bases respectively, and no gene match explains 4 bases of the junction. Comments on this clone: Its target antigen remains unknown. Base qualities are not recorded, but no much larger clone differs from it by a single base.

The Quick-DNA Microprep Kit was used to extract genomic DNA from the sorted cells. Amplification of TCRbeta DNA was done with the immunoSEQ hsTCRbeta kit, following the protocol from the manufacturer. TCRbeta libraries were sequenced on an Illumina MiSeq instrument. Per the source publication's procedure: Following removal of out-of-frame sequences, a few million distinct TCRbeta sequences were retained, with an average of approximately 69,000 per individual. Each individual was scored according to the count of 164 previously reported CMV-associated TCRbeta sequences and the total productive distinct TCRbeta count. A beta-binomial model was reimplemented in Python, and scikit-learn random forests with default parameters were trained on US cohort data. On the Belgian cohort, classifier performance was reported as the median AUC, along with percentile confidence intervals, across 10,000 bootstrap iterations. TCRdb re-hosts the immuneACCESS table, in-frame sequences only. Its copies lack some clones; in the studies checked, an unresolved V gene accounts for under half of them, and the cause for the rest is not known. V and J calls and clone size are those listed in that table; D and trimming were worked out from the DNA. The sample table shows around 50,000 clones, and approximately 78% are seen once. Approximately 0.65% of the sample goes to the ten largest clones.

A FACSAria II was used to sort memory CD4+ T cells, defined as single viable CD3+CD4+CD8-CD45RO+ cells. CMV serostatus was determined with a Roche Elecsys assay detecting serum IgG against CMV pp150, pp28, p38 and p52. After thawing, total CD4+ T cells were enriched by positive selection with CD4 magnetic microbeads. Samples originated from another study that specifically interrogated the CD4+ T cell memory repertoire. Peripheral blood mononuclear cells were isolated and cryopreserved according to standard operating procedures, and serum was stored at -80 degrees C. The staining used CD3-PerCP (BW264/56), CD4-APC (RPA-T4), CD45RO-PE (UCHT1) and CD8-Pacific Orange (3B5) antibodies, and Sytox blue was used to exclude non-viable cells.

The rearranged chain carries TRBV10-3 and TRBJ2-7; 8 bases in the junction line up with TRBD2. The sequence was collected from an adult in good health and CMV-seronegative. The sequenced sample was memory CD4+ T cells from blood. The CDR3 protein is CAISGGGDYEQYF. The DNA sequence is TGTGCCATCAGCGGGGGGGGAGACTACGAGCAGTACTTC.